The 13 T cell receptor beta chains listed next were all sequenced from one sample in a study of T cell responses to AZD1222 COVID-19 vaccine. Repertoires were generated with immunoSEQ multiplex PCR, while TCRdb's copy carries only in-frame clones and drops some. This sample has 65,000 to 95,000 clones, with approximately 81% found just once. The sample was peripheral blood, taken on day 0 of AZD1222 vaccination. Receptors originate from an adult in good health.

This chain links TRBV3-1 (or the pseudogene TRBV3-2) with TRBJ2-1; 9 nucleotides line up with TRBD2. Germline V gene lookup returns CDR1 LGHDT and CDR2 YNNKEL (reference sequence). The CDR3 consists of 16 residues. V gave up 3 bases and J gave up 4 bases; unmatched junction bases: 7. The CDR3 region is CASSHRFTSGYNEQFF. CDR3 bases: TGTGCCAGCAGCCATCGGTTCACTAGCGGGTACAATGAGCAGTTCTTC.

The gene calls are TRBV5-4 and TRBJ1-3, with D uncertain. Germline V gene data show CDR1 as SGHNT and CDR2 as YYREEE (reference sequence). This CDR3 has 13 residues. Between the trimmed V and J ends, which lost 4 bases and 3 bases, there was a span of 8 bases. The CDR3 loop is CASSPSSGNTIYF. The CDR3 DNA is TGTGCCAGCAGCCCGTCCAGTGGAAACACCATATATTTT.

The CDR3 coding sequence is TGTGCCAGCAGCCCCCTCGCGGGCCAGGGCGGCTACACCTTC. Translating it yields CASSPLAGQGGYTF. The chain is built from TRBV5-4 and TRBJ1-2, with a tentative D call TRBD1 (5 bases). CDR1 SGHNT and CDR2 YYREEE come from the germline V gene (reference sequence). Trimming took off 4 bases at V and 8 bases at J, with 18 bases between the two ends. There are 14 residues in the CDR3. The variable domain in full, with the rest retrieved from reference TRBV5-4 and TRBJ1-2, is ETGVTQSPTHLIKTRGQQVTLRCSSQSGHNTVSWYQQALGQGPQFIFQYYREEENGRGNFPPRFSGLQFPNYSSELNVNALELDDSALYLCASSPLAGQGGYTFGSGTRLTVV.

The chain uses TRBV20-1 and TRBJ1-1, with 7 bases fitting TRBD1. The CDR3 is 14 amino acids. V shed 3 bases, J shed 5 bases, and the junction held 9 bases outside the gene matches. Germline V gene data show CDR1 as DFQATT and CDR2 as SNEGSKA (reference sequence). The CDR3 is CSASSLTGRTEAFF. The CDR3 coding sequence is TGCAGTGCTAGTTCCCTGACAGGGAGAACTGAAGCTTTCTTT.

The chain links TRBV30 to TRBJ2-7, with TRBD1 identical over 9 bases. J lost 6 bases, V lost 3 bases, and 6 bases had no gene match. The CDR3 extends over 13 amino acids. From germline, CDR1 is GTSNPN and CDR2 SVGIG (reference sequence). CDR3 protein: CAWRSGQGTEQYF. The CDR3 DNA is TGTGCCTGGAGGTCGGGACAGGGAACCGAGCAGTACTTC.

The chain employs TRBV4-2 and TRBJ2-5; D uncertain. The CDR3 runs to 13 residues. V was shortened by 0 bases and J by 4 bases, with 6 bases between the two germline ends. Germline CDR1 reads LGHNA; CDR2 reads YNFKEQ. This CDR3 reads CASSQDIGETQYF. The CDR3 nucleotides are TGTGCCAGCAGCCAAGATATTGGAGAGACCCAGTACTTC.

This chain connects TRBV27 to TRBJ2-3; TRBD2 might be the D (5 bases). V lost 6 bases and J lost 1, with 14 bases in between. Per germline, CDR1 MNHEY and CDR2 SMNVEV (reference sequence). The CDR3 is 15 amino acids. The CDR3 spells CASSQSGSGTDTQYF. The CDR3, as DNA: TGTGCCAGCAGCCAATCCGGTAGCGGCACAGATACGCAGTATTTT.

The chain combines TRBV19 with TRBJ2-4; TRBD1 matches at 9 bases. Per the germline V gene, CDR1 is LNHDA and CDR2 is SQIVND (reference sequence). The CDR3 contains 13 residues. V shed 7 bases and J 7 bases; nucleotides not matched to a gene: 5. DNA for the CDR3: TGTGCCAGTAACCCTGGACAGGGGAACATTCAGTACTTC. Its protein product is CASNPGQGNIQYF.

The genes are TRBV5-8 and TRBJ1-6, with TRBD1 matching over 8 bases. Germline CDR1 reads SGHTS; CDR2 reads YDEGEE. The CDR3 is 14 amino acids. With 0 bases clipped from V and 10 bases from J, the junction kept 3 bases outside the gene matches. This CDR3 is CASSLDRGKSPLHF. DNA of the CDR3: TGTGCCAGCAGCTTGGACAGGGGGAAGTCACCCCTCCACTTT.

The chain uses TRBV14 and TRBJ2-7; D possibly matches TRBD1 or TRBD2 (5 bases each). This CDR3 region has 16 residues. Looked up from germline, CDR1 is SGHDN and CDR2 is FVKESK. The V and J ends lost 0 bases and 0 bases respectively, with 12 bases between them. In nucleotides, the CDR3 is TGTGCCAGCAGCCAAGAGTCTGGGGGAGACTCCTACGAGCAGTACTTC. Translation: CASSQESGGDSYEQYF. The full variable domain, with the rest looked up from reference TRBV14 and TRBJ2-7, is EAGVTQFPSHSVIEKGQTVTLRCDPISGHDNLYWYRRVMGKEIKFLLHFVKESKQDESGMPNNRFLAERTGGTYSTLKVQPAELEDSGVYFCASSQESGGDSYEQYFGPGTRLTVT.

V and J are TRBV29-1 and TRBJ1-4, with TRBD1 as a possible D gene (5 bases). The germline gives CDR1 SQVTM, CDR2 ANQGSEA. The CDR3 totals 14 residues. V was cut by 2 bases and J by 8 bases, with 15 bases left in between. The CDR3 sequence: CSVERQGVREKLFF. In nucleotides, the CDR3 is TGCAGCGTTGAACGCCAGGGAGTTCGCGAAAAACTGTTTTTT.

The chain is built from TRBV2 and TRBJ2-7, with TRBD1 as a possible D gene (6 bases). The length of the CDR3 is 13 residues. The germline V and J ends were trimmed by 8 bases and 2 bases, with 13 bases remaining between them. Germline CDR1 SNHLY, CDR2 FYNNEI. The CDR3 here is CASLTTGPYEQYF. For the CDR3, the DNA is TGTGCCAGCCTAACGACAGGACCCTACGAGCAGTACTTC.

The chain recombines TRBV10-3 with TRBJ1-1; 9 bases align to TRBD1. Trimming cost V 6 bases and J 1 base; bases outside gene matches: 3. The CDR3 is 14 amino acids. Looked up from germline, CDR1 is ENHRY and CDR2 is SYGVKD. CDR3 loop: CAIRGGQGNTEAFF. CDR3 DNA: TGTGCCATCAGGGGGGGACAGGGGAACACTGAAGCTTTCTTT.